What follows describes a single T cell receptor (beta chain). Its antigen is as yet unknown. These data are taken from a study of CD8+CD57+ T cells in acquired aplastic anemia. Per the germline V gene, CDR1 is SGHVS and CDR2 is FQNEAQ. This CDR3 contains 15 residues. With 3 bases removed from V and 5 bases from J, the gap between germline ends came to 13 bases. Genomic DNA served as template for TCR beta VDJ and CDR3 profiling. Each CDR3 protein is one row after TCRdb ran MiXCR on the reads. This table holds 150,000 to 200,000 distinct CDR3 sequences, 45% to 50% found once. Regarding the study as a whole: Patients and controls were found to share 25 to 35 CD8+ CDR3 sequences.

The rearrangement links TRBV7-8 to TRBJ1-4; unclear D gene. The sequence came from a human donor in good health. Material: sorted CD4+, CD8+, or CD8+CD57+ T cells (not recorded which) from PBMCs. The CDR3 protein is CASSFVETRNEKLFF. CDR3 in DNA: TGTGCCAGCAGCTTCGTGGAGACCAGAAATGAAAAACTGTTTTTT.